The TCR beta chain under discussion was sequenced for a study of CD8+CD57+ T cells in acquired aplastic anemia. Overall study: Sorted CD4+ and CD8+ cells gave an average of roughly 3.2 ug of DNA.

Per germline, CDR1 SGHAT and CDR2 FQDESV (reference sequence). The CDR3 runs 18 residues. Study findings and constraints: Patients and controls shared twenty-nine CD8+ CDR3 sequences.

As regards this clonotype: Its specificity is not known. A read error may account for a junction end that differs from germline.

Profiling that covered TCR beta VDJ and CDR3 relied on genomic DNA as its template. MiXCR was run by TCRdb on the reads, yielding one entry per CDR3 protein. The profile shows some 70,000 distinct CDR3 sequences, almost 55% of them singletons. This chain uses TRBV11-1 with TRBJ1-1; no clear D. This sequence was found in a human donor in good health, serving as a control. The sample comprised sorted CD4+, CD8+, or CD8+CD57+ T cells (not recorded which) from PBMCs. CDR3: CASSLDTIGWTVYTEAFF. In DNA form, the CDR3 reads TGCGCCAGCAGCTTGGATACTATCGGGTGGACGGTGTACACTGAAGCTTTCTTT.